This paragraph reports one T cell receptor beta chain. The antigen remains undetermined. This sample was included in a study of PD-1 blockade in classical Hodgkin lymphoma. With V trimmed by 3 bases and J by 4 bases, 0 bases remained unmatched. Per the germline V gene, CDR1 is SEHNR and CDR2 is FQNEAQ (reference sequence). The CDR3 is made up of 14 amino acids. Study results and caveats: By C4D1, CD4+ diversity increased significantly, especially in complete responders. Complete responders possessed baseline diversity comparable to newly diagnosed patients. Whatever underlies the repertoire differences (possibly disease activity or prior therapy) remains undefined.

Only in-frame clones appear in the TCRdb table, and some are missing; sequencing was by immunoSEQ multiplex PCR. The sample carries 90,000 to 100,000 clones, 80% to 90% recorded once. All patients relapsed after autologous stem cell transplantation, and brentuximab vedotin exposure varied. Relapsed/refractory classical Hodgkin lymphoma patients had complete, partial or progressive responses. The sequence derives from a human donor with classical Hodgkin lymphoma. The material sequenced was peripheral blood mononuclear cells (PBMCs), taken before the second cycle of nivolumab. The chain joins TRBV7-9 to TRBJ2-3; 11 nucleotides match TRBD2. In nucleotides, the CDR3 is TGTGCCAGCAGCTTTAGCGGGGGGGCAGATACGCAGTATTTT. Amino acid sequence: CASSFSGGADTQYF.